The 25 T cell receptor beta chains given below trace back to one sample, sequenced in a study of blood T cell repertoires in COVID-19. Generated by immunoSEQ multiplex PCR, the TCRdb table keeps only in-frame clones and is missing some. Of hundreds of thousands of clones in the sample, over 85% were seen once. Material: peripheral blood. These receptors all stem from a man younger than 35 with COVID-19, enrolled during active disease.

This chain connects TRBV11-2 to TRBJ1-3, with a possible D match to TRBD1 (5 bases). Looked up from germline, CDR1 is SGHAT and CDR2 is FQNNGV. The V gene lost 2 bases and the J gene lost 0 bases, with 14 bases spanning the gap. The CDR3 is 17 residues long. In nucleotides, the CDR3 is TGTGCCAGCAGCTTAAGCGGGGCGGGGAGCTCTGGAAACACCATATATTTT. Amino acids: CASSLSGAGSSGNTIYF.

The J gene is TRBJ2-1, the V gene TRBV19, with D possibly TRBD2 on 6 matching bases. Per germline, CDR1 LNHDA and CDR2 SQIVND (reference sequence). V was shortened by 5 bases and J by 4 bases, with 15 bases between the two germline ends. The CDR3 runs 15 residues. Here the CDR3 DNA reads TGTGCCAGTAGTCCCGAGGACTATCTATACAATGAGCAGTTCTTC. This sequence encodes CASSPEDYLYNEQFF.

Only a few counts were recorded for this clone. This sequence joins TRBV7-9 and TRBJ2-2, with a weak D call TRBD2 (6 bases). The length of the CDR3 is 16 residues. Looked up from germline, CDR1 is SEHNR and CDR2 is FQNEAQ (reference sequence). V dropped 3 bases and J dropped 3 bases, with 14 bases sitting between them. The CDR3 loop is CASSFGTVGDTGELFF. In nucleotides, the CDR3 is TGTGCCAGCAGCTTCGGGACTGTCGGAGACACCGGGGAGCTGTTTTTT.

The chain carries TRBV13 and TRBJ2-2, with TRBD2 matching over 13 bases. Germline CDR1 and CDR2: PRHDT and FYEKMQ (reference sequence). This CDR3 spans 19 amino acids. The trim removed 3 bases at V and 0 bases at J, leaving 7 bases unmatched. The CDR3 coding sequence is TGTGCCAGCAGCTTGACTCCGGGACTAGCGGGGTCGAACACCGGGGAGCTGTTTTTT. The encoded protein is CASSLTPGLAGSNTGELFF. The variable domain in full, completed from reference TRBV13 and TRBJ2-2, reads AAGVIQSPRHLIKEKRETATLKCYPIPRHDTVYWYQQGPGQDPQFLISFYEKMQSDKGSIPDRFSAQQFSDYHSELNMSSLELGDSALYFCASSLTPGLAGSNTGELFFGEGSRLTVL.

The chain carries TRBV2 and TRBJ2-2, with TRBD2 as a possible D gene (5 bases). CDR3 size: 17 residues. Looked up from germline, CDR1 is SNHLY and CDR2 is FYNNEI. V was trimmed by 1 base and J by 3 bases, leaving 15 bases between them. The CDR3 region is CASSEVGAVGYTGELFF. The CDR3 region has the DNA TGTGCCAGCAGTGAAGTGGGAGCGGTGGGGTACACCGGGGAGCTGTTTTTT. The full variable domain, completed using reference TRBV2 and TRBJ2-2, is EPEVTQTPSHQVTQMGQEVILRCVPISNHLYFYWYRQILGQKVEFLVSFYNNEISEKSEIFDDQFSVERPDGSNFTLKIRSTKLEDSAMYFCASSEVGAVGYTGELFFGEGSRLTVL.

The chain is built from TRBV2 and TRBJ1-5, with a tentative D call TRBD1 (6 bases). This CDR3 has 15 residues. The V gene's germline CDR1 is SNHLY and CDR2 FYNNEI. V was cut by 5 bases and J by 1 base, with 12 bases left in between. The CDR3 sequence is CASSPEGGSNQPQHF. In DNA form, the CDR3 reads TGTGCCAGCAGTCCCGAAGGGGGAAGCAATCAGCCCCAGCATTTT.

CDR3 region: CASSWGDRGNTIYF. CDR3 coding DNA: TGTGCCAGCAGCTGGGGGGATCGGGGAAACACCATATATTTT. This chain links TRBV5-8 with TRBJ1-3; TRBD1 is a possible D gene (5 bases). The V and J ends lost 3 bases and 4 bases respectively, with 11 bases between them. This CDR3 contains 14 residues. Germline V gene lookup returns CDR1 SGHTS and CDR2 YDEGEE.

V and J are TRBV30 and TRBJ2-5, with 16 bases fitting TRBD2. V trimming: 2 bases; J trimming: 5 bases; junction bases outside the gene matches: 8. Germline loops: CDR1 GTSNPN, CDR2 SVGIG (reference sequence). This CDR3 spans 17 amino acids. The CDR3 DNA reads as TGTGCCTGGAGTAGGGGACTAGCGGGAGGGCCAGGGGAGACCCAGTACTTC. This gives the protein CAWSRGLAGGPGETQYF.

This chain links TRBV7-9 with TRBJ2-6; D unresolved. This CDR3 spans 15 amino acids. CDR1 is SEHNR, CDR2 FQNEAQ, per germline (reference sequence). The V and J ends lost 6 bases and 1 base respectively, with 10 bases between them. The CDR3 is CASRESGSGANVLTF. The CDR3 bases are TGTGCCAGCAGGGAGAGTGGTTCTGGGGCCAACGTCCTGACTTTC.

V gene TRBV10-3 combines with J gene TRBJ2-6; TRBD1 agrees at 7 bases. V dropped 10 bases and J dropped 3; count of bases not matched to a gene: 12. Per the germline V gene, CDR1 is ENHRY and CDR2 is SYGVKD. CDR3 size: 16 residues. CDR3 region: CATRTGLLGGANVLTF. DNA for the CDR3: TGTGCCACCAGGACAGGCTTATTGGGTGGGGCCAACGTCCTGACTTTC.

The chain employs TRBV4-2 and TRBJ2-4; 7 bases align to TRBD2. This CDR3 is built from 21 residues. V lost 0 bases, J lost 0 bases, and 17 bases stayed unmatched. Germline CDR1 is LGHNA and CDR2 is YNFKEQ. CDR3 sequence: CASSQDLGGRALGLAKNIQYF. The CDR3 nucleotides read TGTGCCAGCAGCCAAGATCTTGGGGGGAGGGCTCTCGGTCTAGCCAAAAACATTCAGTACTTC.

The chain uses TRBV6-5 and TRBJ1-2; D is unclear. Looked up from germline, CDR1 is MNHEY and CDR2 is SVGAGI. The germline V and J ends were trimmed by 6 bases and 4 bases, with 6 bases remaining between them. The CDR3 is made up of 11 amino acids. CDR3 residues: CASSRGYGYTF. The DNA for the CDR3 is TGTGCCAGCAGCCGGGGCTATGGCTACACCTTC.

This CDR3 reads CAWRGGSSTGELFF. The DNA of the CDR3 is TGTGCCTGGAGAGGAGGGAGCTCCACCGGGGAGCTGTTTTTT. The chain uses TRBV30 and TRBJ2-2, with D perhaps matching TRBD2 (6 bases). This CDR3 region has 14 residues. CDR1 GTSNPN and CDR2 SVGIG come from the germline V gene (reference sequence). The V gene lost 3 bases and the J gene lost 4 bases, with 12 bases spanning the gap.

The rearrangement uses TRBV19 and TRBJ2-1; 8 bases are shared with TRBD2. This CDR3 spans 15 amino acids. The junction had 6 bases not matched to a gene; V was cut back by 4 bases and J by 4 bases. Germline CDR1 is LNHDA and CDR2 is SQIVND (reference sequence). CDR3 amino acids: CASSTYIAGYNEQFF. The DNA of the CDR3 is TGTGCCAGTAGTACCTATATAGCGGGGTACAATGAGCAGTTCTTC.

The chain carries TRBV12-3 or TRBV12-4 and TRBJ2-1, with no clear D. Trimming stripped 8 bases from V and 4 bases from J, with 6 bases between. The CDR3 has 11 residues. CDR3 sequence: CASVLYNEQFF. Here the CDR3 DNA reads TGTGCCAGCGTCTTATACAATGAGCAGTTCTTC.

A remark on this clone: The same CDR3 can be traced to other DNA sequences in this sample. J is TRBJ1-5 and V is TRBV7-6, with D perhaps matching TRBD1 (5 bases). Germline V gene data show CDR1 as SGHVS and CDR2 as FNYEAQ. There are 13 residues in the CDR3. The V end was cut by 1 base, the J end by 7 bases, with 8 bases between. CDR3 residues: CASSLGGDQPQHF. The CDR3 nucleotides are TGTGCCAGCAGCTTAGGCGGGGACCAGCCCCAGCATTTT.

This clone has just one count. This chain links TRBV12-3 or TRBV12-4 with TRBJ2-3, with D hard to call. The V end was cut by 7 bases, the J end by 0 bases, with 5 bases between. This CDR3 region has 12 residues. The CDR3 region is CASKLSTDTQYF. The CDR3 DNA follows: TGTGCCAGCAAACTAAGCACAGATACGCAGTATTTT.

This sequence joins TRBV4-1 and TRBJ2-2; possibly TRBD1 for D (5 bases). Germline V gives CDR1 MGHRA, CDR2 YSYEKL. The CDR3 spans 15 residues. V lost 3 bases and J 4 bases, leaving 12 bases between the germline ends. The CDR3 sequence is CASSHTQAFTGELFF. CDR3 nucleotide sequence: TGCGCCAGCAGCCATACACAGGCCTTCACCGGGGAGCTGTTTTTT.

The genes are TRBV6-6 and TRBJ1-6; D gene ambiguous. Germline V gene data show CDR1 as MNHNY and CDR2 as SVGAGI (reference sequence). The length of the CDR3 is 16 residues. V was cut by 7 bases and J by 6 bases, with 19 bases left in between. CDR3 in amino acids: CASNQGGRNSNSPLHF. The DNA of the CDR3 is TGTGCCAGCAACCAAGGTGGGAGGAACTCTAATTCACCCCTCCACTTT.

CDR3 in amino acids: CASTRGVGEKLFF. CDR3 DNA sequence: TGTGCCAGCACCCGGGGAGTCGGGGAAAAACTGTTTTTT. This chain links TRBV6-5 with TRBJ1-4; D unresolved. The V and J ends lost 7 bases and 8 bases respectively, with 14 bases between them. The germline V gene has CDR1 MNHEY and CDR2 SVGAGI. The CDR3 is 13 amino acids.

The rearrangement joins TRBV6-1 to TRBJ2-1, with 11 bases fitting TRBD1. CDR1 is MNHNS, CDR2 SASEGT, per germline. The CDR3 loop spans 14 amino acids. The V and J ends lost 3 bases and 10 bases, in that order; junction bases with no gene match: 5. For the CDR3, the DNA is TGTGCCAGCAGTGACGGACAGGGGGCCGGGGAGCAGTTCTTC. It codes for CASSDGQGAGEQFF.

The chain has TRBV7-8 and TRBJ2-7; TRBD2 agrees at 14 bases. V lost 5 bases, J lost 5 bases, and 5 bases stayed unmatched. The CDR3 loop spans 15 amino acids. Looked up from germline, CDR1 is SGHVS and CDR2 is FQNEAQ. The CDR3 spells CASSTPGLAGDEQYF. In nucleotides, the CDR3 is TGTGCCAGCAGCACTCCGGGACTAGCGGGAGACGAGCAGTACTTC. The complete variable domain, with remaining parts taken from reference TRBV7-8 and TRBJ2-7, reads GAGVSQSPRYKVAKRGQDVALRCDPISGHVSLFWYQQALGQGPEFLTYFQNEAQLDKSGLPSDRFFAERPEGSVSTLKIQRTQQEDSAVYLCASSTPGLAGDEQYFGPGTRLTVT.

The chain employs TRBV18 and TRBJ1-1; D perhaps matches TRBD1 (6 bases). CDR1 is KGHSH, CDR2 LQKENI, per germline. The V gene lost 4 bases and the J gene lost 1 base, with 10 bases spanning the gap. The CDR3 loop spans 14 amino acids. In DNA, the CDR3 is TGTGCCAGCTCACTACAGGGTGGGAACACTGAAGCTTTCTTT. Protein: CASSLQGGNTEAFF.

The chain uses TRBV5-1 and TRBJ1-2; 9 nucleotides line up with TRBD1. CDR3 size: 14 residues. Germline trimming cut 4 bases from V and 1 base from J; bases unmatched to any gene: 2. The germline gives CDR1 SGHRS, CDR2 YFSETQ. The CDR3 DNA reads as TGCGCCAGCAGCACGGGACAGGGTAACTATGGCTACACCTTC. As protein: CASSTGQGNYGYTF.

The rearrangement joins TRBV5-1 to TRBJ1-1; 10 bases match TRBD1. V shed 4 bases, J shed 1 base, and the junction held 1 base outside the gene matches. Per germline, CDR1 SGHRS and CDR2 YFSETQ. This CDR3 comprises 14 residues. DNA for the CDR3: TGCGCCAGCAGCGGGGACAGGGGGAACACTGAAGCTTTCTTT. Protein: CASSGDRGNTEAFF. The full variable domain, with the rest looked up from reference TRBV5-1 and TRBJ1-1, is KAGVTQTPRYLIKTRGQQVTLSCSPISGHRSVSWYQQTPGQGLQFLFEYFSETQRNKGNFPGRFSGRQFSNSRSEMNVSTLELGDSALYLCASSGDRGNTEAFFGQGTRLTVV.